These 30 T cell receptor beta chains were sequenced from one sample in a study of blood T cells in healthy people across ages. Then a second PCR, running roughly 6 to 12 cycles, was carried out with a sample-barcoded 5' primer and a J-beta primer mix. Each CDR3 protein gets one entry after TCRdb re-called the 5' RACE reads with MiXCR. The sample lists about 780,000 distinct CDR3 sequences, about half occurring once. The specimen sequenced was blood. All receptors come from a man at least 80 years old in good health.

The chain joins TRBV27 to TRBJ2-5, with D uncertain. The end of the DNA is better explained by TRBJ2-7, so the J call may be wrong. Germline values: CDR1 MNHEY, CDR2 SMNVEV (reference sequence). The CDR3 runs to 11 residues. In DNA form, the CDR3 reads TGTGCCAGCAAGGAAGGTGACGAGCAGTACTTC. Its protein is CASKEGDEQYF.

This chain connects TRBV6-5 to TRBJ2-7, with a weak D call TRBD1 (5 bases). Trimming removed 0 bases at V and 4 bases at J, with 7 bases between. The CDR3 contains 13 residues. Looked up from germline, CDR1 is MNHEY and CDR2 is SVGAGI. The CDR3 DNA follows: TGTGCCAGCAGTTACTCCAGGGATTACGAGCAGTACTTC. It encodes CASSYSRDYEQYF.

This clonotype has just a few counts. The rearrangement joins TRBV11-3 to TRBJ2-7; D is uncertain. CDR3 size: 13 residues. CDR1 SGHNT and CDR2 YENEEA come from the germline V gene. V gave up 1 base and J gave up 2 bases, with 6 bases separating them. CDR3 loop: CASSLGMAYEQYF. The DNA of the CDR3 is TGTGCCAGCAGCTTAGGTATGGCCTACGAGCAGTACTTC. The whole variable domain, filled in from reference TRBV11-3 and TRBJ2-7, reads EAGVVQSPRYKIIEKKQPVAFWCNPISGHNTLYWYLQNLGQGPELLIRYENEEAVDDSQLPKDRFSAERLKGVDSTLKIQPAELGDSAVYLCASSLGMAYEQYFGPGTRLTVT.

This chain links TRBV21-1 with TRBJ2-3. TRBV21-1 is a recognized pseudogene. The CDR3 consists of 12 residues. Written as DNA, the CDR3 is TGTGCCAGCATCCTAGCCTCAGATACGCAGTATTTT. As protein: CASILASDTQYF.

The rearrangement uses TRBV29-1 and TRBJ2-7; 8 bases match TRBD2. Looked up from germline, CDR1 is SQVTM and CDR2 is ANQGSEA. V was pared by 6 bases and J by 7 bases, with 14 bases of the junction left unmatched. This CDR3 comprises 14 residues. CDR3 nucleotide sequence: TGCAGCGTACCTGGACTAGCAGTCCACAATGAGCAGTACTTC. Translating gives CSVPGLAVHNEQYF.

V is TRBV24-1 and J is TRBJ2-1, with unresolved D. This CDR3 has 16 amino acids. V was clipped by 1 base and J by 8 bases, with 17 bases between them. In germline, CDR1 is KGHDR, CDR2 SFDVKD. The CDR3 bases are TGTGCCACCAGTGATTTATGGTCGAAAGGCGTCCATGAGCAGTTCTTC. It encodes CATSDLWSKGVHEQFF.

This clonotype was counted only a few times. This chain connects TRBV13 to TRBJ2-1, with 10 bases lining up with TRBD2. Germline values: CDR1 PRHDT, CDR2 FYEKMQ (reference sequence). The ends lost 3 bases at V and 10 bases at J; junction bases unmatched: 9. This CDR3 is 15 amino acids long. DNA of the CDR3: TGTGCCAGCAGCTTGCGGACTAGCGGCCTCTGGGAGCAGTTCTTC. It translates to CASSLRTSGLWEQFF.

Comment on this clonotype: An end of the junction does not agree with germline; a read error may underlie this. The chain joins TRBV3-1 to TRBJ2-1; TRBD1 matches at 9 bases. There are 15 residues in the CDR3. Germline CDR1 and CDR2: LGHDT and YNNKEL (reference sequence). CDR3 DNA: TGTGTCAGCAGCCCCGGGACAGGGAGCTACAATGAGCAGTTCTTC. Translated: CVSSPGTGSYNEQFF.

The chain is built from TRBV11-3 and TRBJ2-1, with 8 bases that match TRBD2. The CDR3 runs to 17 residues. Unmatched junction bases numbered 10, after V lost 3 bases and J lost 3 bases. The germline V gene encodes CDR1 SGHNT and CDR2 YENEEA. The CDR3 DNA follows: TGTGCCAGCAGCTTGGATGCCAGCGGGAGCCTCTACAATGAGCAGTTCTTC. Encoded protein: CASSLDASGSLYNEQFF.

This clonotype was seen only a few times. The gene calls are TRBV6-1 and TRBJ2-1; no firm D call. Trimming shortened V by 6 bases and J by 7 bases, and 10 bases separated the two germline ends. Germline assignment: CDR1 MNHNS and CDR2 SASEGT. CDR3 size: 12 residues. CDR3 DNA sequence: TGTGCCAGCAGCCAGCAAGGGAATGAGCAGTTCTTC. It translates to CASSQQGNEQFF.

This chain uses TRBV20-1 with TRBJ2-7; D is unresolved. This CDR3 has 12 residues. The germline gives CDR1 DFQATT, CDR2 SNEGSKA (reference sequence). With 6 bases removed from V and 7 bases from J, the gap between germline ends came to 16 bases. The CDR3 DNA sequence: TGCAGTGCCACGCACACCAACAATGAGCAGTACTTC. This gives the protein CSATHTNNEQYF.

This clonotype was seen more than once but under ten times. This chain links TRBV14 with TRBJ2-1; 9 positions match TRBD2. J gave up 2 bases and V 3 bases, and 5 bases lay outside the gene matches. Per germline, CDR1 SGHDN and CDR2 FVKESK. This CDR3 is built from 16 residues. CDR3 residues: CASSHVLAGPYNEQFF. CDR3 coding DNA: TGTGCCAGCAGCCACGTACTAGCGGGTCCCTACAATGAGCAGTTCTTC.

Of note for this clonotype: At one boundary the junction diverges from the germline segment, which might be a read error. The chain employs TRBV20-1 and TRBJ2-3; no reliable D call. CDR3 length: 14 amino acids. Germline CDR1 is DFQATT and CDR2 is SNEGSKA (reference sequence). The CDR3 here is CSARVFGTTYTQYF. The DNA of the CDR3 is TGCAGTGCTAGAGTATTTGGCACCACATATACGCAGTATTTT.

This clonotype was seen a few times. The V gene is TRBV11-3, the J gene TRBJ2-4; TRBD1 is a possible D gene (5 bases). Trimming took off 5 bases at V and 9 bases at J, with 14 bases between the two ends. This CDR3 region has 13 residues. In germline, CDR1 is SGHNT, CDR2 YENEEA. CDR3 residues: CASSHDRTSIQYF. CDR3 nucleotides: TGTGCCAGCAGCCACGACAGAACCAGCATTCAGTACTTC.

This clonotype was seen ten or more times. This chain joins TRBV6-1 and TRBJ2-1, with D unclear. The CDR3 is made up of 10 amino acids. Germline V gene lookup returns CDR1 MNHNS and CDR2 SASEGT. Trimming pared 6 bases from V and 5 bases from J, leaving 2 bases between. The CDR3 sequence is CASRDNEQFF. The CDR3 DNA reads TGTGCCAGCAGAGACAATGAGCAGTTCTTC.

The rearrangement links TRBV20-1 to TRBJ2-1, with 9 bases that match TRBD2. The CDR3 spans 17 residues. Losses at the gene ends were 3 bases for V and 4 bases for J; bases not matched to a gene: 13. From germline, CDR1 is DFQATT and CDR2 SNEGSKA (reference sequence). The CDR3: CSASIRVAGVIYNEQFF. The CDR3 region has the DNA TGCAGTGCTAGCATCCGCGTAGCGGGAGTCATATACAATGAGCAGTTCTTC.

This clonotype has only a few counts. This chain uses TRBV20-1 with TRBJ2-5; TRBD2 matches at 9 bases. The V gene's germline CDR1 is DFQATT and CDR2 SNEGSKA (reference sequence). Trimming removed 5 bases from V and 4 bases from J; junction bases left unmatched: 8. The CDR3 loop spans 14 amino acids. In nucleotides, the CDR3 is TGCAGTGCTCCGCTAGCGGGACCGCGAGAGACCCAGTACTTC. Residues: CSAPLAGPRETQYF.

A few counts support this clonotype. V and J are TRBV7-9 and TRBJ2-1; 9 bases are shared with TRBD1. Germline values: CDR1 SEHNR, CDR2 FQNEAQ (reference sequence). The ends lost 5 bases at V and 9 bases at J; junction bases unmatched: 8. The CDR3 spans 14 residues. The CDR3: CASSPGQGGTEQFF. The CDR3 DNA follows: TGTGCCAGCAGCCCGGGACAGGGAGGTACTGAGCAGTTCTTC.

This clonotype has a handful of counts. The CDR3 DNA reads as TGTGCCAGCAGCTCGTCCGGGGTTCGGAATTCACCCCTCCACTTT. Translation: CASSSSGVRNSPLHF. The chain is built from TRBV7-2 and TRBJ1-6; D remains ambiguous. The germline V gene has CDR1 SGHTA and CDR2 FQGNSA. Trimming stripped 4 bases from V and 7 bases from J, with 14 bases between. The CDR3 extends over 15 amino acids.

The sample holds many counts of this clonotype. The chain employs TRBV7-3 and TRBJ1-1; TRBD1 aligns across 7 bases. CDR1 is SGHTA, CDR2 FQGTGA, per germline. The V segment lost 3 bases and the J segment 5 bases; nucleotides outside the gene matches: 6. This CDR3 comprises 14 residues. In DNA form, the CDR3 reads TGTGCCAGCAGCTTGACACAGGGGAGGACTGAAGCTTTCTTT. Its translation is CASSLTQGRTEAFF.

This chain connects TRBV9 to TRBJ2-2; no reliable D call. V lost 0 bases, J lost 5 bases, and 11 bases lay in between. CDR3 length equals 15 residues. CDR1 is SGDLS and CDR2 is YYNGEE in the germline V gene. The CDR3 sequence is CASSVGVSRTGELFF. CDR3 DNA sequence: TGTGCCAGCAGCGTAGGGGTCAGTCGGACCGGGGAGCTGTTTTTT.

The genes are TRBV12-5 and TRBJ2-5; 8 bases agree with TRBD2. The CDR3 consists of 15 residues. From germline, CDR1 is LGHNT and CDR2 FRNRAP. Germline trimming cut 1 base from V and 12 bases from J; bases unmatched to any gene: 13. The CDR3 region is CASGLAQQRDSGEYF. CDR3 DNA sequence: TGTGCTAGTGGTTTGGCCCAGCAGAGAGATAGCGGGGAGTACTTC.

The chain has TRBV20-1 and TRBJ1-2; D gene uncertain. Between the trimmed V and J ends, which lost 3 bases and 8 bases, there was a span of 10 bases. The germline V gene has CDR1 DFQATT and CDR2 SNEGSKA (reference sequence). The CDR3 sequence is 11 residues long. CDR3 in amino acids: CSARARRGYTF. CDR3 in DNA: TGCAGTGCTAGGGCGAGGAGGGGCTACACCTTC.

The V and J genes are TRBV27 and TRBJ2-5; 10 nucleotides line up with TRBD2. Looked up from germline, CDR1 is MNHEY and CDR2 is SMNVEV (reference sequence). V lost 2 bases and J lost 5; bases outside the gene matches: 11. This CDR3 has 17 residues. CDR3 residues: CASSLLNLAGAGETQYF. The CDR3 DNA is TGTGCCAGCAGTTTACTAAACCTAGCGGGAGCGGGGGAGACCCAGTACTTC.

The chain recombines TRBV12-3 or TRBV12-4 with TRBJ2-1; D might be TRBD2 (6 bases). Trimming cost V 3 bases and J 5 bases, with 20 bases left between them. The CDR3 sequence is 17 residues long. This CDR3 reads CASSFLQAPGVDNEQFF. DNA of the CDR3: TGTGCCAGCAGTTTCTTACAGGCCCCGGGGGTGGACAATGAGCAGTTCTTC.

This clonotype was observed once. The chain combines TRBV27 with TRBJ2-7; 8 nucleotides agree with TRBD1. Trimming took 5 bases from V and 0 from J; bases not matched to a gene: 3. Germline CDR1 MNHEY, CDR2 SMNVEV (reference sequence). The CDR3 has 14 residues. The CDR3 protein is CASSITGGSYEQYF. The CDR3 DNA sequence: TGTGCCAGCAGTATAACAGGGGGCTCCTACGAGCAGTACTTC.

As regards this clonotype: The germline gene is not matched at one end of the junction; a read error may be the cause. The chain has TRBV28 and TRBJ2-5; 10 bases line up with TRBD2. The CDR3 length is 17 residues. The germline V gene has CDR1 MDHEN and CDR2 SYDVKM. CDR3 amino acids: CASNLLPAGGGRETQYF. The CDR3 region has the DNA TGTGCCAGCAATTTATTACCAGCGGGAGGGGGCCGAGAGACCCAGTACTTC.

About this clonotype itself: A junction boundary mismatches the germline segment, possibly from a read error. V is TRBV3-1 and J is TRBJ2-3; weak D call: TRBD1 (5 bases). The J call may be incorrect, as the DNA end agrees better with TRBJ2-7. Germline CDR1 and CDR2: LGHDT and YNNKEL (reference sequence). The CDR3 extends over 14 amino acids. CDR3 nucleotide sequence: TGTGCCGGCAGCCAAGGGGCAGGAGACTACGAGCAGTACTTC. Its translation is CAGSQGAGDYEQYF.

There are many counts of this clonotype. This rearrangement joins TRBV5-1 to TRBJ2-1; 9 bases are shared with TRBD2. CDR3 size: 14 residues. Germline V gives CDR1 SGHRS, CDR2 YFSETQ. Trimming took 3 bases from V and 7 from J; bases not matched to a gene: 5. In DNA, the CDR3 is TGCGCCAGCAGCTCTATAGCGGGAGTGAATGAGCAGTTCTTC. Its translation: CASSSIAGVNEQFF. Complete variable domain (other parts from reference TRBV5-1 and TRBJ2-1): KAGVTQTPRYLIKTRGQQVTLSCSPISGHRSVSWYQQTPGQGLQFLFEYFSETQRNKGNFPGRFSGRQFSNSRSEMNVSTLELGDSALYLCASSSIAGVNEQFFGPGTRLTVL.

In regard to this clonotype: One junction end does not reproduce the germline sequence, and a read error may be involved. The chain combines TRBV7-9 with TRBJ2-1; maybe TRBD2 (5 bases). This CDR3 contains 14 residues. CDR1 SEHNR and CDR2 FQNEAQ come from the germline V gene (reference sequence). CDR3 sequence reads: CASPPAESYDEQFF. The CDR3 DNA is TGTGCCAGCCCCCCAGCGGAGTCCTACGATGAGCAGTTCTTC.